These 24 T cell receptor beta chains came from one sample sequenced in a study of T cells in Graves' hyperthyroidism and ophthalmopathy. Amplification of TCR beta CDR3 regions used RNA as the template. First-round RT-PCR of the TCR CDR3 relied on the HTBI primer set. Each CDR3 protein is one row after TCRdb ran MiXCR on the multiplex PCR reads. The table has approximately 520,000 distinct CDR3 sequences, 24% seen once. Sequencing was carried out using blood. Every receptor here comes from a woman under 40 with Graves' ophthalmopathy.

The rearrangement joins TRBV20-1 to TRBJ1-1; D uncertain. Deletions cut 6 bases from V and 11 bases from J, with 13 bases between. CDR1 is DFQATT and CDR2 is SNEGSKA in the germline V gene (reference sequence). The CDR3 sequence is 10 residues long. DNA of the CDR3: TGCAGTGCGAGCAGTGGGTACGCTTTCTTT. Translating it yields CSASSGYAFF.

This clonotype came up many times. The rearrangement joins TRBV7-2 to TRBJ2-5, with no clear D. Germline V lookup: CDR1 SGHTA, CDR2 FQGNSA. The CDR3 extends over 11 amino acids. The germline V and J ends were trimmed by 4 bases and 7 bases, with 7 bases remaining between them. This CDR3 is CASSSKGTQYF. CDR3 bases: TGTGCCAGCAGCTCCAAAGGGACCCAGTACTTC.

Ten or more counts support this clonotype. CDR3 DNA: TGTGCCAGCAGCCCCCCGGAGGGTTCCAGGGAGACCCAGTACTTC. This translates into CASSPPEGSRETQYF. The chain recombines TRBV11-1 with TRBJ2-5, with D tentatively TRBD2 (6 bases). Trimming removed 5 bases from V and 5 bases from J, with 18 bases in between. The CDR3 is 15 amino acids. Germline assignment: CDR1 SGHAT and CDR2 FQDESV (reference sequence).

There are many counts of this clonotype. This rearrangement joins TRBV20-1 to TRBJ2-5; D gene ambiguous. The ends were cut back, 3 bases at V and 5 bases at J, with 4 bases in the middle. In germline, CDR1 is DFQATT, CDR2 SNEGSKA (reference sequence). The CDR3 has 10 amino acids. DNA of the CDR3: TGCAGTGCTAGGTGGGAGACCCAGTACTTC. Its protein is CSARWETQYF.

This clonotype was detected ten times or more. The CDR3 here is CSARVGQGGTEAFF. In nucleotides, the CDR3 is TGCAGTGCTAGAGTGGGACAGGGGGGCACTGAAGCTTTCTTT. The gene calls are TRBV20-1 and TRBJ1-1, with 11 nucleotides matching TRBD1. In germline, CDR1 is DFQATT, CDR2 SNEGSKA (reference sequence). The CDR3 length is 14 residues. The V segment lost 1 base and the J segment 4 bases; nucleotides outside the gene matches: 2.

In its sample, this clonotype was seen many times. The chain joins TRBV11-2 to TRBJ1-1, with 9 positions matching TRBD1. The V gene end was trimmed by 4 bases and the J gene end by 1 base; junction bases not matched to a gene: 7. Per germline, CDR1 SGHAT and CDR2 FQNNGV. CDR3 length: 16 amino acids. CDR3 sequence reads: CASSSTGTGKNTEAFF. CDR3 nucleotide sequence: TGTGCCAGCAGCTCCACCGGGACAGGGAAGAACACTGAAGCTTTCTTT.

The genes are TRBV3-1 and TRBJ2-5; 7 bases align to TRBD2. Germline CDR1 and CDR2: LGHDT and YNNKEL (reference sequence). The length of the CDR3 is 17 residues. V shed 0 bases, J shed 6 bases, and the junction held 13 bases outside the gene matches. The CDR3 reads CASSQEFSGPGTKTQYF. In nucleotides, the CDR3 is TGTGCCAGCAGCCAAGAGTTTAGCGGGCCGGGCACGAAGACCCAGTACTTC.

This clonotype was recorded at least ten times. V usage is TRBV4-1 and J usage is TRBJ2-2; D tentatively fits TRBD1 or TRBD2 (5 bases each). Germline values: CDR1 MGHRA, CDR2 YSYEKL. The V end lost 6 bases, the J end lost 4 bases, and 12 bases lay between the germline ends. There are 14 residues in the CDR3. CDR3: CASSEGRGTGELFF. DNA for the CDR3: TGCGCCAGCAGTGAGGGGCGTGGCACCGGGGAGCTGTTTTTT.

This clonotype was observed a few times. DNA of the CDR3: TGTGCCAGCAGCGACCCCGTGGGGGAGGGCACTGAAGCTTTCTTT. As protein: CASSDPVGEGTEAFF. The rearrangement links TRBV6-1 to TRBJ1-1, with D perhaps TRBD1 (5 bases). The CDR3 sequence is 15 residues long. V shed 6 bases and J shed 4 bases, with 18 bases lying between them. Per the germline V gene, CDR1 is MNHNS and CDR2 is SASEGT.

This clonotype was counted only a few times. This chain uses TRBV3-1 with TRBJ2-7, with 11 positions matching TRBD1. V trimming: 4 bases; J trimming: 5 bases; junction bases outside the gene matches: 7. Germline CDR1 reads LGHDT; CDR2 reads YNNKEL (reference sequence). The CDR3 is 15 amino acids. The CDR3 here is CASSLPGQGEDEQYF. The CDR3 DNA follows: TGTGCCAGCAGCCTTCCGGGACAGGGGGAAGACGAGCAGTACTTC.

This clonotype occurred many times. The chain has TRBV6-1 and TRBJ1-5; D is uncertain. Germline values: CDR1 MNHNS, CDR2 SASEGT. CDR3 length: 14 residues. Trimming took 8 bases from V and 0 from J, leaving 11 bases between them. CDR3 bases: TGTGCCAGCTCCAGGCCAGATAGCAATCAGCCCCAGCATTTT. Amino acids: CASSRPDSNQPQHF.

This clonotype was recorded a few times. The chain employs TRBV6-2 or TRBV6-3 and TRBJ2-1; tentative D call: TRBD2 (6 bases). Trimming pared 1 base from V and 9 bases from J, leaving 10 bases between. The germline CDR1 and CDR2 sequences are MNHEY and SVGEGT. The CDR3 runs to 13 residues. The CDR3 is CASSYFWGVEQFF. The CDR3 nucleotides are TGTGCCAGCAGTTACTTCTGGGGGGTTGAGCAGTTCTTC.

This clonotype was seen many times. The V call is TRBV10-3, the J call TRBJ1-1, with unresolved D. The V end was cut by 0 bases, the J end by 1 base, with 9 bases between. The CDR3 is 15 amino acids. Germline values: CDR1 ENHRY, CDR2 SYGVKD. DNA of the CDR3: TGTGCCATCAGTGAGTCGTACAAGGAGAACACTGAAGCTTTCTTT. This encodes CAISESYKENTEAFF.

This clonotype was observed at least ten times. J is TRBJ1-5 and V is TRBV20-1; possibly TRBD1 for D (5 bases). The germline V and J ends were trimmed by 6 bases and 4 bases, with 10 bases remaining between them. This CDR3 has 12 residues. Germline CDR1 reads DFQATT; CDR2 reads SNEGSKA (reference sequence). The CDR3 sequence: CSAWDRNQPQHF. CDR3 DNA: TGCAGTGCATGGGACCGGAATCAGCCCCAGCATTTT.

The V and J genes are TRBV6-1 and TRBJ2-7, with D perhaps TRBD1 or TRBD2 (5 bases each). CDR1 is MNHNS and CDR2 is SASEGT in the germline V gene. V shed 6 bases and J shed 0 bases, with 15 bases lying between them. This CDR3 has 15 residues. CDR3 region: CASREPGRSSYEQYF. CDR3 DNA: TGTGCCAGCAGAGAACCGGGACGGAGCTCCTACGAGCAGTACTTC.

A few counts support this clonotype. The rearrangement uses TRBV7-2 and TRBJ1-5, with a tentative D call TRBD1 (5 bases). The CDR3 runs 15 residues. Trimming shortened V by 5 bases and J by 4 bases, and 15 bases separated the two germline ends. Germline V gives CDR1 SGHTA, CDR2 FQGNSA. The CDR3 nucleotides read TGTGCCAGCAGCCCTTGGATTGGGGGAAATCAGCCCCAGCATTTT. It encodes CASSPWIGGNQPQHF.

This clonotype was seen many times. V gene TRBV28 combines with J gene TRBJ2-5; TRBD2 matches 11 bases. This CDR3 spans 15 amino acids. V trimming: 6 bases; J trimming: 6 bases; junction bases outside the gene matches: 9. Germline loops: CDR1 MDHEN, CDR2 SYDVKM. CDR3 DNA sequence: TGTGCCAGCAGCCCGACTAGCGGGGACCTTCAGACCCAGTACTTC. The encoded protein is CASSPTSGDLQTQYF.

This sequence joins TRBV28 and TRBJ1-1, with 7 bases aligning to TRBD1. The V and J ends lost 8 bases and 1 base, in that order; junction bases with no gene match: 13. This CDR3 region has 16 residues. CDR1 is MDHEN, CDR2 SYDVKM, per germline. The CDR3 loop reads CASRWGGTAKNTEAFF. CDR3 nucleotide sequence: TGTGCCAGCCGTTGGGGGGGGACAGCCAAGAACACTGAAGCTTTCTTT.

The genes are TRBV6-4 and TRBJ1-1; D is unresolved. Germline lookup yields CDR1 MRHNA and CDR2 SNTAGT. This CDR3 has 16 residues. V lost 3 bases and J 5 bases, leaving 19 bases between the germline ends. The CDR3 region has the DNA TGTGCCAGCAGTGAGGCCGGTCGGGGTAGGAAAACTGAAGCTTTCTTT. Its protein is CASSEAGRGRKTEAFF.

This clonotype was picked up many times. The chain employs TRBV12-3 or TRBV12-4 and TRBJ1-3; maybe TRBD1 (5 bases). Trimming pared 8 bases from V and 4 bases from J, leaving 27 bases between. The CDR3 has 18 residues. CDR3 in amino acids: CASASLGDWANFGNTIYF. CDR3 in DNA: TGTGCCAGCGCTTCGCTGGGGGACTGGGCGAACTTCGGAAACACCATATATTTT.

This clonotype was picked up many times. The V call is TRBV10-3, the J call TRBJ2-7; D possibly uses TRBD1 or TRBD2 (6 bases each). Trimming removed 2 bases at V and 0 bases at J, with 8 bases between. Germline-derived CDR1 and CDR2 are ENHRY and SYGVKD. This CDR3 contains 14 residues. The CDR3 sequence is CAISERGHSYEQYF. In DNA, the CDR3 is TGTGCCATCAGTGAGCGGGGGCACTCCTACGAGCAGTACTTC.

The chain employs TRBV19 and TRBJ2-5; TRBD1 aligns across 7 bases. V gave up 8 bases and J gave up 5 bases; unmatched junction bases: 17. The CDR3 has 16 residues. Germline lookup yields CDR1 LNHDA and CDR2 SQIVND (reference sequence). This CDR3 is CASGPLGDSSIETQYF. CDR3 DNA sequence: TGTGCCAGTGGCCCCCTCGGGGACAGCAGTATCGAGACCCAGTACTTC.

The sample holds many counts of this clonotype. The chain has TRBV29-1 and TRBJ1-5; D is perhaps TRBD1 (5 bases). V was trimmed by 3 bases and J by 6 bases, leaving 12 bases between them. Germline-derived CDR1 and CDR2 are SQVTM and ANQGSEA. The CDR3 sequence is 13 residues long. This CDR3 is CSVEEGVGQPQHF. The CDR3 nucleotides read TGCAGCGTTGAGGAAGGGGTCGGTCAGCCCCAGCATTTT. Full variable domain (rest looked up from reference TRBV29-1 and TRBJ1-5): SAVISQKPSRDICQRGTSLTIQCQVDSQVTMMFWYRQQPGQSLTLIATANQGSEATYESGFVIDKFPISRPNLTFSTLTVSNMSPEDSSIYLCSVEEGVGQPQHFGDGTRLSIL.

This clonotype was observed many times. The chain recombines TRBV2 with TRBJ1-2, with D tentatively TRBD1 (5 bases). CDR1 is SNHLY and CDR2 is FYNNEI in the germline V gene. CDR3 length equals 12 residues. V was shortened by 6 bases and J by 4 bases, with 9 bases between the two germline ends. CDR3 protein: CASRGTGYGYTF. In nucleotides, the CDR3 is TGTGCCAGCAGGGGGACGGGCTATGGCTACACCTTC. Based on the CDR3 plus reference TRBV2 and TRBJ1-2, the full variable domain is EPEVTQTPSHQVTQMGQEVILRCVPISNHLYFYWYRQILGQKVEFLVSFYNNEISEKSEIFDDQFSVERPDGSNFTLKIRSTKLEDSAMYFCASRGTGYGYTFGSGTRLTVV.